This TCR beta chain was sequenced during a study of graft-versus-host responses after intestinal transplantation. The germline V gene has CDR1 MDHEN and CDR2 SYDVKM. Trimming at V came to 7 bases and at J to 4 bases, leaving 9 bases not matched to a gene. The CDR3 covers 15 residues. Assay used: immunoSEQ multiplex PCR; TCRdb lists only in-frame clones, some missing. The table has under 20,000 clones, roughly a third seen once. The chain has TRBV28 and TRBJ1-5; 8 bases are shared with TRBD1. The source is a human patient who was an organ donor for intestinal transplantation. This material consisted of alloreactive CD4+ T cells from a mixed lymphocyte reaction culture, taken before transplantation. Regarding subset: CFSE-low proliferating T cells sorted from roughly 6-day pre-transplant mixed lymphocyte reaction (GvH or HvG direction). CDR3 region: CASTSGGAENQPQHF. DNA for the CDR3: TGTGCCAGCACATCAGGGGGCGCAGAAAATCAGCCCCAGCATTTT. The whole variable domain, filled in from reference TRBV28 and TRBJ1-5, reads DVKVTQSSRYLVKRTGEKVFLECVQDMDHENMFWYRQDPGLGLRLIYFSYDVKMKEKGDIPEGYSVSREKKERFSLILESASTNQTSMYLCASTSGGAENQPQHFGDGTRLSIL.